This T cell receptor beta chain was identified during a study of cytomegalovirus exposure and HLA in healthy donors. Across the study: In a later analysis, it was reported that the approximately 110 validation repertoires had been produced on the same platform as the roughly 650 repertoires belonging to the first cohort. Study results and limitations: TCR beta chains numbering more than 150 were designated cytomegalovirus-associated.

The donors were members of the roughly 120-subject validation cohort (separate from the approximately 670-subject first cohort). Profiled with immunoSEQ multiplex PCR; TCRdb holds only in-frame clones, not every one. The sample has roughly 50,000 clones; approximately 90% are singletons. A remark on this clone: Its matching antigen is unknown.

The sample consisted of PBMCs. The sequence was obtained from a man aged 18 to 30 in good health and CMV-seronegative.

Here the CDR3 reads CASSLIVSRRGSYNEQFF. The CDR3 region has the DNA TGTGCCAGCAGCTTAATCGTCTCTAGGCGTGGATCCTACAATGAGCAGTTCTTC. The chain has TRBV11-2 and TRBJ2-1, with unresolved D. The CDR3 extends over 18 amino acids. V shed 2 bases and J shed 1 base, with 18 bases lying between them. The germline CDR1 and CDR2 sequences are SGHAT and FQNNGV.